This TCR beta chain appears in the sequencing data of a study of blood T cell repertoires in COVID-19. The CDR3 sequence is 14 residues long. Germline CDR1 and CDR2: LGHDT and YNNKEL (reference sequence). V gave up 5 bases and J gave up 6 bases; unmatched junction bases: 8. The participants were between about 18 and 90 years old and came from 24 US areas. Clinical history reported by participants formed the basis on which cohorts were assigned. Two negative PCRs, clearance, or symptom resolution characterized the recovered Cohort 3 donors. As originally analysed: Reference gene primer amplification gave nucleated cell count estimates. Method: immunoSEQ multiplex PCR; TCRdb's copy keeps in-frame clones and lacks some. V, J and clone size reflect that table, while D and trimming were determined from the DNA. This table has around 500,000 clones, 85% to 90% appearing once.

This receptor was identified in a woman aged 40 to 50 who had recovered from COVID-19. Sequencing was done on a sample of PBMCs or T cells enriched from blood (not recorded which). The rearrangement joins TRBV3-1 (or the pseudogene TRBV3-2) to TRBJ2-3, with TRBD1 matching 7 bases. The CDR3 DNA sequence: TGTGCCAGCAGCGCCGAGGGGGCAGTCGATACGCAGTATTTT. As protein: CASSAEGAVDTQYF.